These 23 T cell receptor beta chains were all obtained from the same sample, sequenced in a study of blood T cells in healthy people across ages. The second PCR ran about 6 to 11 cycles with a sample-barcoded 5' primer and J-beta primers. One entry per CDR3 protein results from TCRdb running MiXCR on the 5' RACE reads. Among approximately 1,000,000 distinct CDR3 sequences listed, around two fifths were seen once. The sample consisted of blood. The receptor source for this set is a man aged 18 to 29 in good health.

There are many counts of this clonotype. The chain employs TRBV5-1 and TRBJ2-1; D is unclear. CDR1 is SGHRS and CDR2 is YFSETQ in the germline V gene. The CDR3 runs 16 residues. Deletions cut 2 bases from V and 0 bases from J, with 12 bases between. CDR3 protein: CASSFDHRNSYNEQFF. The CDR3 bases are TGCGCCAGCAGCTTCGACCACCGTAACTCCTACAATGAGCAGTTCTTC.

This clonotype was observed a few times. The chain combines TRBV12-3 or TRBV12-4 with TRBJ2-1; the D gene is possibly TRBD1 (5 bases). The CDR3 extends over 13 amino acids. V lost 4 bases to trimming and J lost 12 bases, with 16 bases between them. The CDR3 loop is CASSSETRARQFF. The CDR3 region has the DNA TGTGCCAGCAGTTCTGAGACCAGGGCCAGGCAGTTCTTC.

The chain recombines TRBV21-1 with TRBJ2-7; whether TRBD1, the table's D call, matches the DNA was not checked. TRBV21-1 is annotated as a pseudogene. This CDR3 contains 15 residues. The chain's CDR3 is CAGSIGRDSPYEQYF. The CDR3 DNA is TGTGCCGGCAGCATAGGACGGGACAGCCCCTACGAGCAGTACTTC.

The chain joins TRBV28 to TRBJ1-2; D ambiguous. Trimming shortened V by 7 bases and J by 2 bases, and 11 bases separated the two germline ends. The germline V gene has CDR1 MDHEN and CDR2 SYDVKM. This CDR3 comprises 13 residues. CDR3 amino acids: CASTYGGNYGYTF. CDR3 DNA: TGTGCCAGCACCTACGGAGGGAACTATGGCTACACCTTC.

The chain is built from TRBV20-1 and TRBJ2-5; TRBD2 matches at 7 bases. The CDR3 is 13 amino acids. Losses at the gene ends were 0 bases for V and 3 bases for J; bases not matched to a gene: 1. Looked up from germline, CDR1 is DFQATT and CDR2 is SNEGSKA (reference sequence). The CDR3 reads CSAREGGEETQYF. The CDR3 bases are TGCAGTGCTAGAGAGGGAGGGGAAGAGACCCAGTACTTC.

The rearrangement joins TRBV2 to TRBJ2-3; D is uncertain. Germline CDR1 and CDR2: SNHLY and FYNNEI. Trimming shortened V by 0 bases and J by 1 base, and 5 bases separated the two germline ends. The CDR3 is 14 amino acids. The chain's CDR3 is CASSEAARTDTQYF. The DNA for the CDR3 is TGTGCCAGCAGTGAAGCAGCGCGCACAGATACGCAGTATTTT. Looking up the rest from reference TRBV2 and TRBJ2-3 gives the full variable domain: EPEVTQTPSHQVTQMGQEVILRCVPISNHLYFYWYRQILGQKVEFLVSFYNNEISEKSEIFDDQFSVERPDGSNFTLKIRSTKLEDSAMYFCASSEAARTDTQYFGPGTRLTVL.

The rearrangement uses TRBV2 and TRBJ1-1, with D possibly being TRBD1 (5 bases). The CDR3 is made up of 14 amino acids. Trimming cost V 6 bases and J 4 bases, with 15 bases left between them. The germline V gene encodes CDR1 SNHLY and CDR2 FYNNEI. The CDR3 loop reads CASREQDLSTEAFF. DNA for the CDR3: TGTGCCAGCAGAGAACAGGACCTAAGCACTGAAGCTTTCTTT.

The J gene is TRBJ2-7, the V gene TRBV27, with D hard to call. V was shortened by 5 bases and J by 7 bases, with 12 bases between the two germline ends. The CDR3 is made up of 12 amino acids. Germline V CDR1 and CDR2: MNHEY, SMNVEV (reference sequence). CDR3 nucleotide sequence: TGTGCCAGCAGTCCCCGGAGCAGTGAGCAGTACTTC. It encodes CASSPRSSEQYF.

The rearrangement links TRBV6-2 or TRBV6-3 to TRBJ1-5; D not certain. Per the germline V gene, CDR1 is MNHEY and CDR2 is SVGEGT. The CDR3 loop spans 17 amino acids. Trimming removed 1 base at V and 0 bases at J, with 13 bases between. DNA of the CDR3: TGTGCCAGCAGTTACTTACCCCAGAAAGATAGCAATCAGCCCCAGCATTTT. Translating it yields CASSYLPQKDSNQPQHF.

There are a few counts of this clonotype. The J gene is TRBJ1-1, the V gene TRBV7-9; D may be TRBD1 (5 bases). Trimming took off 6 bases at V and 4 bases at J, with 9 bases between the two ends. Looked up from germline, CDR1 is SEHNR and CDR2 is FQNEAQ (reference sequence). The CDR3 covers 12 residues. CDR3 in DNA: TGTGCCAGCAGGGGGGAGGGCACTGAAGCTTTCTTT. Its translation is CASRGEGTEAFF.

This clonotype was recorded a few times. This sequence joins TRBV6-5 and TRBJ1-5; 9 bases map to TRBD1. V was clipped by 10 bases and J by 5 bases; unmatched bases: 9. Germline V gene data show CDR1 as MNHEY and CDR2 as SVGAGI. The CDR3 has 14 residues. The CDR3 bases are TGTGCCACCAACCCGGGACAGGGATATCAGCCCCAGCATTTT. It encodes CATNPGQGYQPQHF.

This clonotype was seen more than once but under ten times. J is TRBJ1-2 and V is TRBV30; 7 positions match TRBD1. V was pared by 7 bases and J by 5 bases, with 10 bases of the junction left unmatched. CDR1 is GTSNPN, CDR2 SVGIG, per germline (reference sequence). There are 13 residues in the CDR3. The CDR3 nucleotides are TGTGCCTACCGACAGGGAAAGGAGTATGGCTACACCTTC. Protein sequence: CAYRQGKEYGYTF.

This clonotype appeared a single time. This chain connects TRBV9 to TRBJ1-6, with a possible D match to TRBD1 (5 bases). From germline, CDR1 is SGDLS and CDR2 YYNGEE. The germline V and J ends were trimmed by 0 bases and 0 bases, with 10 bases remaining between them. The CDR3 spans 17 residues. The DNA for the CDR3 is TGTGCCAGCAGCGTAGAGGGGAGGAGCTCCTATAATTCACCCCTCCACTTT. This encodes CASSVEGRSSYNSPLHF.

This clonotype occurred a few times. This chain links TRBV12-3 or TRBV12-4 with TRBJ1-1; D may be TRBD1 (6 bases). V lost 6 bases and J 4 bases, leaving 15 bases between the germline ends. The CDR3 is made up of 14 amino acids. As DNA, the CDR3 is TGTGCCAGCAGCTCAGGGGCGGTGAGCACTGAAGCTTTCTTT. Residues: CASSSGAVSTEAFF.

The chain couples TRBV20-1 to TRBJ2-5; TRBD2 agrees at 14 bases. Germline CDR1 reads DFQATT; CDR2 reads SNEGSKA (reference sequence). The CDR3 loop spans 16 amino acids. V shed 5 bases, J shed 11 bases, and the junction held 16 bases outside the gene matches. CDR3 amino acids: CSAPRTSGGPYNEQYF. The DNA of the CDR3 is TGCAGTGCTCCCAGGACTAGCGGGGGGCCCTACAATGAGCAGTACTTC.

This clonotype has a handful of counts. This chain connects TRBV5-1 to TRBJ1-2, with 7 bases fitting TRBD1. The CDR3 sequence is 14 residues long. Germline V lookup: CDR1 SGHRS, CDR2 YFSETQ. V shed 4 bases, J shed 7 bases, and the junction held 10 bases outside the gene matches. CDR3 in DNA: TGCGCCAGCAGCCAAGGACAGGACGGGAGTGGCTACACCTTC. Its protein is CASSQGQDGSGYTF.

The CDR3 nucleotides read TGCGCCAGCAGCCAAGATGCCTTCAGGACGGGCAATGAAAAACTGTTTTTT. Translating gives CASSQDAFRTGNEKLFF. The chain links TRBV4-3 to TRBJ1-4; D gene uncertain. V dropped 0 bases and J dropped 5 bases, with 16 bases sitting between them. This CDR3 has 17 amino acids. Germline V gene data show CDR1 as LGHNA and CDR2 as YSLEER.

CDR3 sequence reads: CASSLGRPVLEQYF. CDR3 nucleotide sequence: TGTGCCAGCAGCTTAGGGAGACCCGTTTTGGAGCAGTACTTC. This chain joins TRBV13 and TRBJ2-7; D not resolved. CDR3 length: 14 residues. Deletions cut 0 bases from V and 7 bases from J, with 13 bases between. Germline CDR1 PRHDT, CDR2 FYEKMQ (reference sequence). The full variable domain, with the rest looked up from reference TRBV13 and TRBJ2-7, is AAGVIQSPRHLIKEKRETATLKCYPIPRHDTVYWYQQGPGQDPQFLISFYEKMQSDKGSIPDRFSAQQFSDYHSELNMSSLELGDSALYFCASSLGRPVLEQYFGPGTRLTVT.

V and J are TRBV29-1 and TRBJ1-2; maybe TRBD1 (6 bases). Looked up from germline, CDR1 is SQVTM and CDR2 is ANQGSEA. V lost 2 bases and J 4 bases, leaving 11 bases between the germline ends. The CDR3 length is 13 residues. CDR3 loop: CSVELGAGYGYTF. The DNA of the CDR3 is TGCAGCGTTGAATTGGGGGCCGGCTATGGCTACACCTTC.

This sequence joins TRBV10-3 and TRBJ1-2, with D uncertain. The length of the CDR3 is 13 residues. Trimming removed 4 bases at V and 6 bases at J, with 12 bases between. CDR1 is ENHRY, CDR2 SYGVKD, per germline. The CDR3 DNA sequence: TGTGCCATCAGTGCGTTCATGAACGATGGCTACACCTTC. It translates to CAISAFMNDGYTF.

The table lists this clonotype with a few counts. The chain has TRBV20-1 and TRBJ2-5; D possibly corresponds to TRBD2 (6 bases). This CDR3 contains 13 residues. Per germline, CDR1 DFQATT and CDR2 SNEGSKA (reference sequence). V dropped 1 base and J dropped 3 bases, with 9 bases sitting between them. The CDR3 reads CSARAGGEETQYF. The CDR3 DNA follows: TGCAGTGCTAGAGCGGGCGGGGAAGAGACCCAGTACTTC.

The V call is TRBV2, the J call TRBJ2-1, with 9 bases aligning to TRBD1. This CDR3 comprises 16 residues. Losses at the gene ends were 1 base for V and 7 bases for J; bases not matched to a gene: 8. The germline gives CDR1 SNHLY, CDR2 FYNNEI. The CDR3: CASSEEEGTGLNEQFF. The CDR3 coding sequence is TGTGCCAGCAGTGAAGAGGAAGGGACAGGGTTGAATGAGCAGTTCTTC.

This clonotype turned up a few times. The genes are TRBV7-2 and TRBJ1-1; D gene unclear. Germline loops: CDR1 SGHTA, CDR2 FQGNSA. This CDR3 contains 13 residues. Trimming removed 5 bases from V and 1 base from J, with 8 bases in between. The CDR3 loop reads CASSIDENTEAFF. In nucleotides, the CDR3 is TGTGCCAGCAGCATAGACGAGAACACTGAAGCTTTCTTT. Full variable domain (outside the CDR3, taken from reference TRBV7-2 and TRBJ1-1): GAGVSQSPSNKVTEKGKDVELRCDPISGHTALYWYRQSLGQGLEFLIYFQGNSAPDKSGLPSDRFSAERTGGSVSTLTIQRTQQEDSAVYLCASSIDENTEAFFGQGTRLTVV.